The 9 T cell receptor beta chains listed next were all sequenced from one sample in a study of T-cell memory formation after mild COVID-19. MiXCR, run by TCRdb on the 5' RACE reads, gives a single entry per CDR3 protein. This table has about 82,000 distinct CDR3 sequences, less than 15% appearing once. Specimen: PBMCs or a T cell subset sorted from them (not recorded which). The receptors originated from an adult woman who had mild COVID-19 (a few samples of this study predate the infection). Cell type and time point are not known.

The V gene is TRBV4-2, the J gene TRBJ2-7; tentative D call: TRBD2 (7 bases). Germline V CDR1 and CDR2: LGHNA, YNFKEQ. Trimming stripped 0 bases from V and 3 bases from J, with 15 bases between. This CDR3 region has 16 residues. CDR3 DNA: TGTGCCAGCAGCCAAGAGGGGGGGGGGCCTAACTACGAGCAGTACTTC. Residues: CASSQEGGGPNYEQYF.

V usage is TRBV6-2 or TRBV6-3 and J usage is TRBJ2-1; possibly TRBD2 for D (6 bases). There are 12 residues in the CDR3. Germline values: CDR1 MNHEY, CDR2 SVGEGT. Trimming took 6 bases from V and 10 from J, leaving 13 bases between them. The CDR3 DNA reads TGTGCCAGCAGCCCCCGGGGGTTGGAGCAGTTCTTC. Protein sequence: CASSPRGLEQFF.

There are a few counts of this clonotype. V gene TRBV7-2 combines with J gene TRBJ2-3; D is unresolved. V was clipped by 1 base and J by 4 bases, with 6 bases between them. This CDR3 contains 13 residues. CDR1 is SGHTA, CDR2 FQGNSA, per germline. The CDR3 sequence: CASSLVLADTQYF. DNA of the CDR3: TGTGCCAGCAGCTTAGTTCTGGCAGATACGCAGTATTTT. The entire variable domain, with the rest obtained from reference TRBV7-2 and TRBJ2-3, is as follows: GAGVSQSPSNKVTEKGKDVELRCDPISGHTALYWYRQSLGQGLEFLIYFQGNSAPDKSGLPSDRFSAERTGGSVSTLTIQRTQQEDSAVYLCASSLVLADTQYFGPGTRLTVL.

This clonotype was seen more than once but under ten times. The gene calls are TRBV6-5 and TRBJ2-5; D is possibly TRBD1 (6 bases). The V gene's germline CDR1 is MNHEY and CDR2 SVGAGI. This CDR3 contains 13 residues. Trimming removed 6 bases from V and 2 bases from J, with 10 bases in between. The CDR3 reads CASRLGQQETQYF. The CDR3 region has the DNA TGTGCCAGCAGGTTGGGACAACAAGAGACCCAGTACTTC.

As regards this clonotype: Sequence at one end of the junction differs from germline and may be a read error. The chain is built from TRBV7-7 and TRBJ2-3; the match to TRBD2 covers 9 bases. Per germline, CDR1 SSHAT and CDR2 FNYEAQ (reference sequence). The CDR3 extends over 14 amino acids. The CDR3 protein is CASSRTSGTDTQYF. The CDR3 DNA is TGTGCTAGCAGCCGGACTAGCGGCACAGATACGCAGTATTTT. Filled out from reference TRBV7-7 and TRBJ2-3, the complete variable domain reads GAGVSQSPRYKVTKRGQDVTLRCDPISSHATLYWYQQALGQGPEFLTYFNYEAQPDKSGLPSDRFSAERPEGSISTLTIQRTEQRDSAMYRCASSRTSGTDTQYFGPGTRLTVL.

This clonotype was seen more than once but under ten times. The V call is TRBV12-5, the J call TRBJ2-5; TRBD1 might be the D (6 bases). This CDR3 is 23 amino acids long. CDR1 LGHNT and CDR2 FRNRAP come from the germline V gene. The V end was cut by 1 base, the J end by 5 bases, with 38 bases between. The CDR3 sequence is CASGLGGHKRSHGTSRFEETQYF. In DNA, the CDR3 is TGTGCTAGTGGTTTGGGAGGACATAAGAGGTCCCACGGGACATCTCGCTTCGAGGAGACCCAGTACTTC.

This chain connects TRBV29-1 to TRBJ1-1, with 9 bases matching TRBD1. The CDR3 runs 19 residues. J lost 0 bases, V lost 5 bases, and 19 bases had no gene match. In germline, CDR1 is SQVTM, CDR2 ANQGSEA. For the CDR3, the DNA is TGCAGCGTTCGAAAAACGACCACAGGGGGCGGGATGATGAACACTGAAGCTTTCTTT. It yields the protein CSVRKTTTGGGMMNTEAFF.

This clonotype was seen many times. In DNA form, the CDR3 reads TGCAGCGTTGAAGATCCCAGGGTAGGCACAGATACGCAGTATTTT. Its translation is CSVEDPRVGTDTQYF. The chain combines TRBV29-1 with TRBJ2-3, with D perhaps TRBD1 (5 bases). The CDR3 consists of 15 residues. The V and J ends lost 0 bases and 1 base respectively, with 11 bases between them. CDR1 SQVTM and CDR2 ANQGSEA come from the germline V gene.

V is TRBV7-9 and J is TRBJ1-1; D remains ambiguous. The CDR3 runs to 13 residues. Germline loops: CDR1 SEHNR, CDR2 FQNEAQ (reference sequence). The ends were cut back, 3 bases at V and 7 bases at J, with 12 bases in the middle. The DNA for the CDR3 is TGTGCCAGCAGCTTTGGGGAGGCAGTTGAAGCTTTCTTT. Amino acids: CASSFGEAVEAFF.